This T cell receptor (beta chain) was sequenced during a study of T cell responses to AZD1222 COVID-19 vaccine. The CDR3 loop spans 15 amino acids. CDR1 is LGHDT, CDR2 YNNKEL, per germline (reference sequence). Trimming took 0 bases from V and 6 from J, leaving 12 bases between them. This clone has just one count. As yet, its antigen is unknown. The protocol was immunoSEQ multiplex PCR, while the TCRdb copy is restricted to in-frame clones and leaves out a portion. The data show roughly 30,000 clones, around 82% seen once. General study results and limits: Seropositive status at baseline applied to only a handful of AZD1222 recipients. Nearly half of spike-specific TCRs reportedly target variant regions that are unmutated in the B.1.351 and B.1.1.7 variants.

Samples with a second dose at about 4 or about 12 weeks were pooled together. The rearrangement uses TRBV3-1 (or the pseudogene TRBV3-2) and TRBJ1-5; D gene uncertain. This TCR came from an adult who received the AZD1222 COVID-19 vaccine. The source material was peripheral blood, sampled 28 days after the second AZD1222 dose. CDR3 in amino acids: CASSQDRPGGQPQHF. The DNA for the CDR3 is TGTGCCAGCAGCCAAGACAGACCTGGAGGTCAGCCCCAGCATTTT.